The 20 T cell receptor beta chains reported below all come from one sample, sequenced in a study of T cell responses to AZD1222 COVID-19 vaccine. The protocol was immunoSEQ multiplex PCR, while the TCRdb copy is restricted to in-frame clones and leaves out a portion. Altogether more than 120,000 clones are present, approximately 91% being singletons, with the ten largest covering roughly 5.2%. The sample here was peripheral blood, taken 28 days after the second dose of the MenACWY control vaccine. The source is an adult who received the MenACWY meningococcal vaccine as a control.

This chain links TRBV6-5 with TRBJ1-5; D possibly corresponds to TRBD1 (5 bases). V lost 6 bases and J 0 bases, leaving 12 bases between the germline ends. The V gene's germline CDR1 is MNHEY and CDR2 SVGAGI. The CDR3 is made up of 15 amino acids. CDR3 sequence: CASSARGSSNQPQHF. DNA of the CDR3: TGTGCCAGCAGCGCCCGGGGCTCTAGCAATCAGCCCCAGCATTTT.

The V gene is TRBV6-5, the J gene TRBJ2-3, with 7 bases lining up with TRBD2. Per germline, CDR1 MNHEY and CDR2 SVGAGI. The CDR3 has 13 amino acids. With V trimmed by 7 bases and J by 6 bases, 7 bases remained unmatched. The CDR3 loop is CASTRERADTQYF. The CDR3, as DNA: TGTGCCAGCACGCGGGAGAGGGCGGATACGCAGTATTTT.

The chain recombines TRBV27 with TRBJ1-6, with 7 bases lining up with TRBD1. Germline V lookup: CDR1 MNHEY, CDR2 SMNVEV (reference sequence). V lost 4 bases and J lost 4; bases outside the gene matches: 7. This CDR3 has 16 amino acids. The CDR3 reads CASSSGWGQYNSPLHF. DNA of the CDR3: TGTGCCAGCAGTTCCGGATGGGGACAGTATAATTCACCCCTCCACTTT.

The V and J genes are TRBV11-2 and TRBJ2-7; 11 bases map to TRBD2. The junction had 1 base not matched to a gene; V was cut back by 2 bases and J by 7 bases. CDR1 is SGHAT and CDR2 is FQNNGV in the germline V gene. The CDR3 runs to 13 residues. The CDR3, as DNA: TGTGCCAGCAGCTTATTAGCGGGAGGGGAGCAGTACTTC. Its translation: CASSLLAGGEQYF.

The chain recombines TRBV3-1 (or the pseudogene TRBV3-2) with TRBJ1-6; D unresolved. This CDR3 has 17 amino acids. V was cut by 0 bases and J by 7 bases, with 16 bases left in between. Per the germline V gene, CDR1 is LGHDT and CDR2 is YNNKEL (reference sequence). This chain's CDR3 is CASSQDVGRLLNSPLHF. CDR3 coding DNA: TGTGCCAGCAGCCAAGATGTAGGACGGCTGTTGAATTCACCCCTCCACTTT.

The V call is TRBV6-2 or TRBV6-3, the J call TRBJ1-2; 8 bases line up with TRBD1. The CDR3 loop spans 17 amino acids. Germline V gives CDR1 MNHEY, CDR2 SVGEGT. V dropped 4 bases and J dropped 8; count of bases not matched to a gene: 18. The CDR3 region has the DNA TGTGCCAGCAGTTCCACCACGCGCTTGACAGGGGCGGGCGGCTACACCTTC. Amino acids: CASSSTTRLTGAGGYTF.

V is TRBV19 and J is TRBJ2-7, with a possible D match to TRBD2 (5 bases). Per germline, CDR1 LNHDA and CDR2 SQIVND (reference sequence). Deletions cut 4 bases from V and 5 bases from J, with 15 bases between. This CDR3 has 14 amino acids. CDR3 amino acids: CASSSGSLGNEQYF. The CDR3 DNA reads TGTGCCAGTAGTAGCGGGTCCCTGGGGAACGAGCAGTACTTC.

The chain combines TRBV28 with TRBJ1-5, with TRBD1 as a possible D gene (6 bases). The V and J ends lost 6 bases and 4 bases respectively, with 10 bases between them. In germline, CDR1 is MDHEN, CDR2 SYDVKM. The CDR3 contains 13 residues. The CDR3 region is CASSMRGNQPQHF. For the CDR3, the DNA is TGTGCCAGCAGCATGAGGGGGAATCAGCCCCAGCATTTT.

The chain couples TRBV28 to TRBJ1-2; no firm D call. The germline V gene encodes CDR1 MDHEN and CDR2 SYDVKM. This CDR3 comprises 13 residues. Trimming pared 7 bases from V and 1 base from J, leaving 10 bases between. Here the CDR3 reads CASTQDFNYGYTF. The DNA for the CDR3 is TGTGCCAGCACCCAGGATTTTAACTATGGCTACACCTTC.

This clone has just one count. Written as DNA, the CDR3 is TGTGCCAGCAGTTCTGGGACCCTCAAGAACATTCAGTACTTC. Its protein is CASSSGTLKNIQYF. The chain links TRBV28 to TRBJ2-4; possibly TRBD1 or TRBD2 for D (5 bases each). Trimming took 4 bases from V and 7 from J, leaving 14 bases between them. The CDR3 has 14 amino acids. Germline V CDR1 and CDR2: MDHEN, SYDVKM.

The chain employs TRBV7-3 and TRBJ1-2; 10 nucleotides agree with TRBD1. The CDR3 covers 18 residues. V dropped 4 bases and J dropped 6; count of bases not matched to a gene: 17. Germline V gene data show CDR1 as SGHTA and CDR2 as FQGTGA. For the CDR3, the DNA is TGTGCCAGCAGCTCCGACCCGACAGGGGGCACACCTCGAGATGGCTACACCTTC. Translated, it gives CASSSDPTGGTPRDGYTF.

The chain couples TRBV9 to TRBJ2-1, with TRBD2 matching 11 bases. The CDR3 runs 17 residues. V shed 0 bases and J 1 base; nucleotides not matched to a gene: 3. CDR1 and CDR2 (germline): SGDLS, YYNGEE. In nucleotides, the CDR3 is TGTGCCAGCAGCGTAGTGCCTAGCGGGAGGTCCTACAATGAGCAGTTCTTC. Residues: CASSVVPSGRSYNEQFF.

The chain combines TRBV7-2 with TRBJ1-4; maybe TRBD1 (5 bases). There are 15 residues in the CDR3. Germline values: CDR1 SGHTA, CDR2 FQGNSA. Trimming stripped 5 bases from V and 5 bases from J, with 15 bases between. The CDR3 DNA reads TGTGCCAGCAGCATACCCGGGACCGAGAATGAAAAACTGTTTTTT. Translating gives CASSIPGTENEKLFF.

V gene TRBV27 combines with J gene TRBJ2-1; D possibly corresponds to TRBD2 (6 bases). The germline V gene has CDR1 MNHEY and CDR2 SMNVEV (reference sequence). This CDR3 region has 13 residues. V was cut by 8 bases and J by 9 bases, with 17 bases left in between. In DNA, the CDR3 is TGTGCCAGCCGTCCCGGGAGAGGGGTTGAGCAGTTCTTC. Encoded protein: CASRPGRGVEQFF.

This rearrangement joins TRBV14 to TRBJ2-5; D may be TRBD1 (5 bases). Germline CDR1 and CDR2: SGHDN and FVKESK. V gave up 4 bases and J gave up 5 bases, with 11 bases separating them. The CDR3 sequence is 13 residues long. CDR3 DNA: TGTGCCAGCAGCCGGCAGGGTTGGGAGACCCAGTACTTC. This sequence encodes CASSRQGWETQYF.

This clone was observed once. The V gene is TRBV5-6, the J gene TRBJ1-5, with 8 bases fitting TRBD1. The CDR3 extends over 17 amino acids. V was pared by 4 bases and J by 2 bases, with 11 bases of the junction left unmatched. Germline CDR1 reads SGHDT; CDR2 reads YYEEEE. CDR3 amino acids: CASSPSRTGLRNQPQHF. CDR3 in DNA: TGTGCCAGCAGCCCATCGAGGACAGGGCTACGCAATCAGCCCCAGCATTTT.

The count of this clone is one. This chain links TRBV7-9 with TRBJ2-1, with D hard to call. Germline values: CDR1 SEHNR, CDR2 FQNEAQ (reference sequence). Trimming pared 1 base from V and 6 bases from J, leaving 10 bases between. This CDR3 is 14 amino acids long. The CDR3 spells CASSLDLAVNEQFF. As DNA, the CDR3 is TGTGCCAGCAGCTTAGATTTGGCCGTCAATGAGCAGTTCTTC. Looking up the rest from reference TRBV7-9 and TRBJ2-1 gives the full variable domain: DTGVSQNPRHKITKRGQNVTFRCDPISEHNRLYWYRQTLGQGPEFLTYFQNEAQLEKSRLLSDRFSAERPKGSFSTLEIQRTEQGDSAMYLCASSLDLAVNEQFFGPGTRLTVL.

This sequence joins TRBV6-6 and TRBJ1-5; 8 nucleotides line up with TRBD1. Germline-derived CDR1 and CDR2 are MNHNY and SVGAGI (reference sequence). Trimming took 0 bases from V and 7 from J; bases not matched to a gene: 8. This CDR3 is built from 16 residues. The CDR3 DNA is TGTGCCAGCAGTTACTCGGAGGACAGGGTTGAGCAGCCCCAGCATTTT. Translating gives CASSYSEDRVEQPQHF.

This chain connects TRBV5-8 to TRBJ1-4; 12 positions agree with TRBD1. Trimming took 0 bases from V and 4 from J; bases not matched to a gene: 7. There are 18 residues in the CDR3. Germline loops: CDR1 SGHTS, CDR2 YDEGEE. CDR3 DNA: TGTGCCAGCAGCTTGGGCACTGGGACAGGGGGCGTTAATGAAAAACTGTTTTTT. Amino acids: CASSLGTGTGGVNEKLFF.

V gene TRBV5-4 combines with J gene TRBJ1-3, with D hard to call. The CDR3 extends over 15 amino acids. Trimming pared 1 base from V and 4 bases from J, leaving 12 bases between. Germline lookup yields CDR1 SGHNT and CDR2 YYREEE (reference sequence). The CDR3 spells CASSLPVKGGNTIYF. The CDR3 DNA reads TGTGCCAGCAGCTTGCCTGTGAAGGGCGGAAACACCATATATTTT.